A selection of T cell receptor beta chains follows, all from one sample in a study of blood T cell repertoires in COVID-19. The table came from immunoSEQ multiplex PCR; TCRdb's copy has only in-frame clones and leaves some out. The sample has under 150,000 clones, around 83% seen once. The sequencing sample was made of peripheral blood. Every receptor here comes from a woman aged 55-70 years with COVID-19, enrolled during active disease. Each CDR3 is given with its conserved first and last residue. A D gene is named only where the DNA matches it firmly. Clone size, where shown, is once, few, many, or a class for clones that have expanded.

>TRBD1|.|TRBV15|TRBJ2-2
CATSTDRGITGELFF
TGTGCCACCAGCACGGACAGGGGTATCACCGGGGAGCTGTTTTTT
>.|.|TRBV21-1|TRBJ2-7
CASSNLTGNYEQYF
TGTGCCAGCAGCAATCTGACAGGGAACTACGAGCAGTACTTC
>TRBD1|.|TRBV27|TRBJ1-2
CASRRQGWIHGYTF
TGTGCCAGCAGGAGACAGGGGTGGATTCATGGCTACACCTTC
>.|.|TRBV7-9|TRBJ2-5
CASSFPRGTQYF
TGTGCCAGCAGCTTTCCCCGAGGGACCCAGTACTTC
>TRBD2|.|TRBV6-6|TRBJ2-3
CASSLAGGRTDTQYF
TGTGCCAGCAGTTTAGCGGGGGGCCGCACAGATACGCAGTATTTT
>.|few|TRBV6-5|TRBJ1-6
CASSLASRGDSPLHF
TGTGCCAGCAGTTTAGCCTCCAGGGGAGATTCACCCCTCCACTTT
>.|.|TRBV13|TRBJ1-1
CASSLGYTTEAFF
TGTGCCAGCAGCCTAGGATACACCACTGAAGCTTTCTTT
>.|.|TRBV7-3|TRBJ2-3
CASSFTGGSRDTQYF
TGTGCCAGCAGCTTTACGGGGGGCTCCCGCGATACGCAGTATTTT
>TRBD1|.|TRBV10-3|TRBJ2-1
CAISESRGRNEQFF
TGTGCCATCAGTGAGTCGAGGGGGCGAAATGAGCAGTTCTTC
>TRBD1|.|TRBV7-6|TRBJ1-2
CASSREDRGYGYTF
TGTGCCAGCAGCCGTGAAGACAGGGGCTATGGCTACACCTTC
>.|.|TRBV7-8|TRBJ1-5
CASSFSGGSQPQHF
TGTGCCAGCAGCTTCTCGGGGGGATCTCAGCCCCAGCATTTT